These 17 T cell receptor beta chains originate from one sample sequenced in a study of T cell responses to AZD1222 COVID-19 vaccine. Method: immunoSEQ multiplex PCR; TCRdb's copy keeps in-frame clones and lacks some. The sample has roughly 190,000 clones; roughly nine tenths are singletons. Sequencing was performed on peripheral blood, taken 28 days after the second AZD1222 dose. The source of these receptors is an adult who received the AZD1222 COVID-19 vaccine.

V is TRBV2 and J is TRBJ2-1; TRBD1 agrees at 8 bases. Germline values: CDR1 SNHLY, CDR2 FYNNEI. V shed 6 bases and J 7 bases; nucleotides not matched to a gene: 11. The CDR3 consists of 15 residues. The CDR3 region is CASRYRGISTNEQFF. In nucleotides, the CDR3 is TGTGCCAGCAGATACAGGGGGATAAGTACGAATGAGCAGTTCTTC. The variable domain in full, completed from reference TRBV2 and TRBJ2-1, reads EPEVTQTPSHQVTQMGQEVILRCVPISNHLYFYWYRQILGQKVEFLVSFYNNEISEKSEIFDDQFSVERPDGSNFTLKIRSTKLEDSAMYFCASRYRGISTNEQFFGPGTRLTVL.

This sequence joins TRBV7-3 and TRBJ2-3; D might be TRBD2 (7 bases). Germline V gene sequence: CDR1 SGHTA, CDR2 FQGTGA. The V end was cut by 5 bases, the J end by 5 bases, with 14 bases between. CDR3 size: 14 residues. CDR3 residues: CASSPEGEGDTQYF. CDR3 DNA: TGTGCCAGCAGCCCGGAGGGGGAGGGAGATACGCAGTATTTT.

The rearrangement joins TRBV5-1 to TRBJ2-5; 9 positions agree with TRBD1. CDR1 and CDR2 (germline): SGHRS, YFSETQ. This CDR3 has 15 residues. The V segment lost 4 bases and the J segment 5 bases; nucleotides outside the gene matches: 9. DNA of the CDR3: TGCGCCAGCAGCACAGGGGGCCCCGGCCGGGAGACCCAGTACTTC. Residues: CASSTGGPGRETQYF.

The V call is TRBV6-5, the J call TRBJ1-4; TRBD1 matches at 7 bases. V dropped 8 bases and J dropped 3; count of bases not matched to a gene: 3. Germline assignment: CDR1 MNHEY and CDR2 SVGAGI. The CDR3 has 13 residues. The chain's CDR3 is CASARGANEKLFF. CDR3 bases: TGTGCCAGCGCCAGGGGGGCTAATGAAAAACTGTTTTTT.

CDR3: CASCDRYTTCNEQFF. The CDR3 DNA reads as TGTGCCAGCTGTGACAGGTACACTACGTGCAATGAGCAGTTCTTC. The V and J genes are TRBV18 and TRBJ2-1, with D possibly matching TRBD1 (6 bases). The germline gives CDR1 KGHSH, CDR2 LQKENI. This CDR3 is built from 15 residues. V shed 7 bases and J shed 6 bases, with 19 bases lying between them. Together with reference TRBV18 and TRBJ2-1, the CDR3 gives the full variable domain: NAGVMQNPRHLVRRRGQEARLRCSPMKGHSHVYWYRQLPEEGLKFMVYLQKENIIDESGMPKERFSAEFPKEGPSILRIQQVVRGDSAAYFCASCDRYTTCNEQFFGPGTRLTVL.

The V gene is TRBV7-9, the J gene TRBJ2-5; D gene uncertain. This CDR3 spans 13 amino acids. Trimming removed 5 bases at V and 5 bases at J, with 12 bases between. Germline V gives CDR1 SEHNR, CDR2 FQNEAQ (reference sequence). CDR3 loop: CASSLVLGETQYF. The DNA of the CDR3 is TGTGCCAGCAGCCTGGTTTTGGGGGAGACCCAGTACTTC.

The rearrangement links TRBV30 to TRBJ2-7, with TRBD1 identical over 9 bases. Germline V gives CDR1 GTSNPN, CDR2 SVGIG (reference sequence). V trimming: 8 bases; J trimming: 1 base; junction bases outside the gene matches: 9. The CDR3 sequence is 14 residues long. The CDR3: CAQKRQGVSYEQYF. In DNA, the CDR3 is TGTGCCCAGAAAAGACAGGGGGTATCCTACGAGCAGTACTTC.

The chain recombines TRBV11-2 with TRBJ1-3; 7 bases line up with TRBD1. This CDR3 is built from 16 residues. The junction had 10 bases not matched to a gene; V was cut back by 5 bases and J by 3 bases. Germline V gives CDR1 SGHAT, CDR2 FQNNGV. CDR3 residues: CASSPRRGRVGNTIYF. The DNA for the CDR3 is TGTGCCAGCAGCCCCAGGAGGGGGCGAGTTGGAAACACCATATATTTT.

The chain links TRBV3-1 (or the pseudogene TRBV3-2) to TRBJ1-1, with a weak D call TRBD1 (5 bases). Trimming took 4 bases from V and 1 from J, leaving 10 bases between them. The germline V gene encodes CDR1 LGHDT and CDR2 YNNKEL (reference sequence). This CDR3 contains 14 residues. The DNA for the CDR3 is TGTGCCAGCAGCCCCAGAAGGGGGAACACTGAAGCTTTCTTT. Translation gives CASSPRRGNTEAFF.

This clone was observed a few times. The V call is TRBV7-2, the J call TRBJ2-7; no definite D call. Trimming cost V 5 bases and J 3 bases, with 14 bases left between them. Germline V CDR1 and CDR2: SGHTA, FQGNSA. This CDR3 is 14 amino acids long. DNA of the CDR3: TGTGCCAGCAGCACCGGGCCCTCGGGCTACGAGCAGTACTTC. It yields the protein CASSTGPSGYEQYF.

The J gene is TRBJ2-2, the V gene TRBV12-3 or TRBV12-4; TRBD1 is a possible D gene (6 bases). The CDR3 is 13 amino acids. With 7 bases removed from V and 4 bases from J, the gap between germline ends came to 10 bases. The CDR3 region has the DNA TGTGCCAGCACGGGACAACTCACCGGGGAGCTGTTTTTT. Amino acids: CASTGQLTGELFF.

The V call is TRBV6-6, the J call TRBJ1-5, with D unresolved. Germline V CDR1 and CDR2: MNHNY, SVGAGI (reference sequence). The length of the CDR3 is 15 residues. The V and J ends lost 6 bases and 0 bases respectively, with 12 bases between them. CDR3 loop: CASSPPGYSNQPQHF. The CDR3 nucleotides read TGTGCCAGCAGCCCCCCGGGTTATAGCAATCAGCCCCAGCATTTT.

The chain is built from TRBV5-1 and TRBJ2-3; 7 positions match TRBD1. V lost 1 base, J lost 3 bases, and 2 bases stayed unmatched. Germline-derived CDR1 and CDR2 are SGHRS and YFSETQ. There are 14 residues in the CDR3. CDR3 protein: CASSLWDRTDTQYF. CDR3 nucleotides: TGCGCCAGCAGCTTGTGGGACAGAACAGATACGCAGTATTTT.

This chain uses TRBV5-8 with TRBJ1-5, with D perhaps TRBD1 (5 bases). V was clipped by 3 bases and J by 0 bases, with 10 bases between them. The CDR3 consists of 15 residues. CDR1 is SGHTS, CDR2 YDEGEE, per germline. CDR3 DNA sequence: TGTGCCAGCAGCTCAAGGGGCTATAGCAATCAGCCCCAGCATTTT. It codes for CASSSRGYSNQPQHF. The complete variable domain, with remaining parts taken from reference TRBV5-8 and TRBJ1-5, reads EAGVTQSPTHLIKTRGQQATLRCSPISGHTSVYWYQQALGLGLQFLLWYDEGEERNRGNFPPRFSGRQFPNYSSELNVNALELEDSALYLCASSSRGYSNQPQHFGDGTRLSIL.

This clone was seen once. The chain carries TRBV7-9 and TRBJ1-1, with a tentative D call TRBD1 (5 bases). CDR1 and CDR2 (germline): SEHNR, FQNEAQ (reference sequence). This CDR3 is built from 12 residues. V lost 2 bases and J lost 5, with 6 bases in between. The CDR3: CASSLRGTEAFF. CDR3 sequence (DNA): TGTGCCAGCAGCTTAAGGGGTACTGAAGCTTTCTTT.

The rearrangement links TRBV18 to TRBJ1-1; D is possibly TRBD1 (5 bases). Germline V gene sequence: CDR1 KGHSH, CDR2 LQKENI. With 2 bases removed from V and 3 bases from J, the gap between germline ends came to 13 bases. The CDR3 is 15 amino acids. DNA of the CDR3: TGTGCCAGCTCACCAAAGGGGACGGATGACACTGAAGCTTTCTTT. Its protein is CASSPKGTDDTEAFF.

V is TRBV19 and J is TRBJ1-2; perhaps TRBD1 as D (6 bases). This CDR3 is 16 amino acids long. From germline, CDR1 is LNHDA and CDR2 SQIVND (reference sequence). Trimming pared 7 bases from V and 3 bases from J, leaving 21 bases between. The CDR3 region is CASTPITATGDYGYTF. The CDR3 nucleotides read TGTGCCAGTACCCCTATCACGGCGACAGGAGACTATGGCTACACCTTC.